This T cell receptor (beta chain) was identified in a study of T-cell reconstitution after alpha-beta-depleted transplantation in children. Overall study findings and caveats: After one year, T-cell counts and TCRbeta diversity mostly came from new T cells. Expanded graft clones numbering several hundred reportedly gave rise to alpha-beta T cells about two months after transplant. Some patients' high day-60 TCRbeta diversity was traced to surviving recipient T cells and thymic progenitors.

For TCRbeta, the library was prepared with unique molecular identifiers. TCRdb re-analysed the PCR reads in MiXCR, keeping a single row per CDR3 protein. This sample has more than 2,500 distinct CDR3 sequences, with about 30% found just once. Germline CDR1 reads MNHEY; CDR2 reads SVGAGI. Trimming shortened V by 0 bases and J by 4 bases, and 13 bases separated the two germline ends. The CDR3 contains 15 residues. Many counts were recorded for this clonotype. Antigen unknown. The sequences come from PBMCs, mostly from graft donor cells, collected 60 days after TCRalphabeta/CD19-depleted stem cell transplant. V is TRBV6-5 and J is TRBJ2-7; D gene unclear. The sequence derives from a male patient under 10 years old who had a stem cell transplant for acute myeloid leukemia, so the T cells may come from the graft donor. The CDR3 bases are TGTGCCAGCAGTTACTCGTGGGGTGCCAGGTACGAGCAGTACTTC. The encoded protein is CASSYSWGARYEQYF.